This T cell receptor (beta chain) was recovered during a study of T cells in Graves' hyperthyroidism and ophthalmopathy. The germline CDR1 and CDR2 sequences are SQVTM and ANQGSEA. V was clipped by 6 bases and J by 5 bases; unmatched bases: 4. The CDR3 is 12 amino acids. In this sample, this clonotype turned up many times. Its antigen is as yet unknown. Clinical symptoms, serum thyroxine and TRAb, thyroid ultrasound and orbital computed tomography together formed the diagnostic basis. TCR beta CDR3 regions were amplified from RNA. The TCR CDR3 first-round RT-PCR relied on the HTBI primer set. Each CDR3 protein is one row after TCRdb ran MiXCR on the multiplex PCR reads. This sample carries a few hundred thousand distinct CDR3 sequences, 19% of them seen once, and the ten largest clones take about 3.7%. Findings and caveats of the study: Ophthalmopathy could be told apart from stable hyperthyroidism with a 13 V-J model.

This receptor was identified in a young woman with Graves' hyperthyroidism. This chain links TRBV29-1 with TRBJ1-2; 9 bases are a match to TRBD1. Sequences were obtained from blood. The CDR3 DNA reads as TGCAGCGTCGGGACAGGGAGATATGGCTACACCTTC. Translating it yields CSVGTGRYGYTF.